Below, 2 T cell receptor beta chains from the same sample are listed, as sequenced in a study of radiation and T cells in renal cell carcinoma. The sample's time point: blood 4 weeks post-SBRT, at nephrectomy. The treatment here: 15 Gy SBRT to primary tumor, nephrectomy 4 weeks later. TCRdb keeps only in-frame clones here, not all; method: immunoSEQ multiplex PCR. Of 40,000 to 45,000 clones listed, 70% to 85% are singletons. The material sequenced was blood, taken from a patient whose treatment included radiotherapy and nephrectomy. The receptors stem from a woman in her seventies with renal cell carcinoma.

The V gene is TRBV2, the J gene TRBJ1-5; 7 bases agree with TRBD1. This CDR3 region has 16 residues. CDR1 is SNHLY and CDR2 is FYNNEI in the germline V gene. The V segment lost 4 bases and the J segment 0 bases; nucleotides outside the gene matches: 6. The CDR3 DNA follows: TGTGCCAGCAGTGGGGGACAGTACGGTAGCAATCAGCCCCAGCATTTT. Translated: CASSGGQYGSNQPQHF.

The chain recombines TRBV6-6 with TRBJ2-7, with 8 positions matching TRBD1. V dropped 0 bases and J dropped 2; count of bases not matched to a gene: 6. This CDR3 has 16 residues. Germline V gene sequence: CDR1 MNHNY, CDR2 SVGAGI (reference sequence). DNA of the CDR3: TGTGCCAGCAGTTACTCGTTCAGGACAGGGACCTACGAGCAGTACTTC. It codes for CASSYSFRTGTYEQYF.